These 23 T cell receptor beta chains were all obtained from the same sample, sequenced in a study of OX40 agonist ivuxolimab in advanced cancers. Only in-frame clones appear in the TCRdb table, and some are missing; sequencing was by immunoSEQ multiplex PCR. This sample has about 55,000 clones; more than 70% occur once, and the top ten carry 5.5% to 7%. This specimen consisted of CD4+ or CD8+ T cells sorted from blood, obtained in a trial of the OX40 agonist ivuxolimab. Receptor source: an adult with an advanced solid tumor such as melanoma, head and neck, liver or kidney cancer.

This clone came up once. The chain joins TRBV15 to TRBJ2-1; D is perhaps TRBD2 (6 bases). This CDR3 region has 20 residues. V was pared by 0 bases and J by 7 bases, with 28 bases between. Looked up from germline, CDR1 is LNHNV and CDR2 is YYDKDF (reference sequence). The chain's CDR3 is CATSRDRTGTGTPSRNEQFF. In nucleotides, the CDR3 is TGTGCCACCAGCAGAGATAGGACTGGTACCGGGACTCCCTCCAGGAATGAGCAGTTCTTC. Supplemented by reference TRBV15 and TRBJ2-1, the full variable domain reads DAMVIQNPRYQVTQFGKPVTLSCSQTLNHNVMYWYQQKSSQAPKLLFHYYDKDFNNEADTPDNFQSRRPNTSFCFLDIRSPGLGDTAMYLCATSRDRTGTGTPSRNEQFFGPGTRLTVL.

Only a few counts were recorded for this clone. V and J are TRBV5-4 and TRBJ2-7, with 8 bases fitting TRBD1. V shed 4 bases and J 2 bases; nucleotides not matched to a gene: 5. The CDR3 loop spans 14 amino acids. CDR1 and CDR2 (germline): SGHNT, YYREEE (reference sequence). The CDR3 sequence is CASSAGQVTYEQYF. CDR3 coding DNA: TGTGCCAGCAGCGCGGGACAGGTTACCTACGAGCAGTACTTC.

CDR3 coding DNA: TGTGCCAGCAGTGACCGGGACAGCTATAGCAATCAGCCCCAGCATTTT. It yields the protein CASSDRDSYSNQPQHF. The V gene is TRBV6-4, the J gene TRBJ1-5; TRBD1 aligns across 7 bases. This CDR3 contains 16 residues. Trimming cost V 2 bases and J 0 bases; bases outside gene matches: 4. CDR1 and CDR2 (germline): MRHNA, SNTAGT.

This chain links TRBV11-2 with TRBJ2-7; 7 bases are a match to TRBD2. From germline, CDR1 is SGHAT and CDR2 FQNNGV. The CDR3 contains 15 residues. The V segment lost 8 bases and the J segment 4 bases; nucleotides outside the gene matches: 14. CDR3: CASSKLGQGGYEQYF. In nucleotides, the CDR3 is TGTGCCAGCTCTAAACTCGGGCAGGGAGGGTACGAGCAGTACTTC.

V usage is TRBV19 and J usage is TRBJ1-4; 9 nucleotides line up with TRBD1. The CDR3 runs to 17 residues. V dropped 1 base and J dropped 8; count of bases not matched to a gene: 11. Looked up from germline, CDR1 is LNHDA and CDR2 is SQIVND (reference sequence). The CDR3: CASSIAAGTGFGEKLFF. CDR3 nucleotides: TGTGCCAGTAGTATAGCGGCCGGGACAGGGTTCGGAGAAAAACTGTTTTTT.

V is TRBV19 and J is TRBJ2-2, with 10 bases lining up with TRBD1. Trimming at V came to 5 bases and at J to 5 bases, leaving 11 bases not matched to a gene. Per the germline V gene, CDR1 is LNHDA and CDR2 is SQIVND (reference sequence). The CDR3 is made up of 17 amino acids. The CDR3 loop reads CASSPKTGGAGTGELFF. The DNA of the CDR3 is TGTGCCAGTAGTCCGAAGACAGGGGGCGCCGGGACCGGGGAGCTGTTTTTT.

This chain connects TRBV7-2 to TRBJ2-4; possibly TRBD1 or TRBD2 for D (6 bases each). Germline V gives CDR1 SGHTA, CDR2 FQGNSA. V was trimmed by 7 bases and J by 3 bases, leaving 16 bases between them. The CDR3 runs 15 residues. CDR3: CASTRTGADKNIQYF. The CDR3 DNA reads as TGTGCCAGCACGCGGACGGGGGCGGACAAAAACATTCAGTACTTC. Using reference TRBV7-2 and TRBJ2-4 for the parts outside the CDR3, the full variable domain is GAGVSQSPSNKVTEKGKDVELRCDPISGHTALYWYRQSLGQGLEFLIYFQGNSAPDKSGLPSDRFSAERTGGSVSTLTIQRTQQEDSAVYLCASTRTGADKNIQYFGAGTRLSVL.

The chain combines TRBV5-6 with TRBJ1-1, with D perhaps matching TRBD1 (5 bases). Between the trimmed V and J ends, which lost 1 base and 4 bases, there was a span of 11 bases. This CDR3 is 14 amino acids long. CDR1 and CDR2 (germline): SGHDT, YYEEEE. The DNA for the CDR3 is TGTGCCAGCAGCTTGCCCAGCGGGGGCACTGAAGCTTTCTTT. Amino acids: CASSLPSGGTEAFF. Full variable domain (remainder filled in from reference TRBV5-6 and TRBJ1-1): DAGVTQSPTHLIKTRGQQVTLRCSPKSGHDTVSWYQQALGQGPQFIFQYYEEEERQRGNFPDRFSGHQFPNYSSELNVNALLLGDSALYLCASSLPSGGTEAFFGQGTRLTVV.

This clone was found once. The gene calls are TRBV6-6 and TRBJ2-3, with unresolved D. The CDR3 covers 11 residues. Germline V lookup: CDR1 MNHNY, CDR2 SVGAGI (reference sequence). The germline V and J ends were trimmed by 7 bases and 9 bases, with 11 bases remaining between them. The CDR3 region has the DNA TGTGCCAGCACGTCCCTTGTCACGCAGTATTTT. This translates into CASTSLVTQYF.

The chain has TRBV18 and TRBJ1-1, with 7 bases aligning to TRBD1. The CDR3 extends over 15 amino acids. Germline lookup yields CDR1 KGHSH and CDR2 LQKENI. Trimming cost V 6 bases and J 4 bases; bases outside gene matches: 11. The CDR3 sequence: CASSLQKSGGTEAFF. Here the CDR3 DNA reads TGTGCCAGCTCTCTTCAGAAGTCAGGGGGCACTGAAGCTTTCTTT.

The table lists this clone with a few counts. Here the CDR3 DNA reads TGTGCCAGCAGCCCTGGGGGGGCCGGGGGCTACGAGCAGTACTTC. It specifies CASSPGGAGGYEQYF. The chain uses TRBV5-4 and TRBJ2-7; the D gene is possibly TRBD2 (7 bases). Trimming stripped 4 bases from V and 3 bases from J, with 17 bases between. Germline lookup yields CDR1 SGHNT and CDR2 YYREEE (reference sequence). This CDR3 region has 15 residues.

The genes are TRBV5-6 and TRBJ2-5; D might be TRBD2 (6 bases). Germline CDR1 reads SGHDT; CDR2 reads YYEEEE. CDR3 length equals 14 residues. V was pared by 2 bases and J by 5 bases, with 13 bases between. CDR3 bases: TGTGCCAGCAGCTTTAGCGGAGTCGAGGAGACCCAGTACTTC. The encoded protein is CASSFSGVEETQYF. The complete variable domain, with remaining parts taken from reference TRBV5-6 and TRBJ2-5, reads DAGVTQSPTHLIKTRGQQVTLRCSPKSGHDTVSWYQQALGQGPQFIFQYYEEEERQRGNFPDRFSGHQFPNYSSELNVNALLLGDSALYLCASSFSGVEETQYFGPGTRLLVL.

The J gene is TRBJ2-2, the V gene TRBV5-4; 9 bases match TRBD2. The junction had 8 bases not matched to a gene; V was cut back by 4 bases and J by 1 base. The CDR3 contains 17 residues. Germline assignment: CDR1 SGHNT and CDR2 YYREEE (reference sequence). The CDR3 DNA sequence: TGTGCCAGCAGCCCCGGAGCACTAGCGGGGAACACCGGGGAGCTGTTTTTT. It specifies CASSPGALAGNTGELFF.

Notes on this clone: The CDR3 does not end in the conserved phenylalanine or tryptophan, so this is likely a read error. Because the CDR3's place on the DNA is in doubt, the DNA is left out and the CDR3 is given as listed by TCRdb. The chain combines TRBV7-9 with TRBJ2-7. The CDR3 sequence runs 13 residues, both termini included. Per the germline V gene, CDR1 is SEHNR and CDR2 is FQNEAQ (reference sequence). CDR3 in amino acids: CASSFPRLPEHLR.

The CDR3 DNA reads TGTGCCAGCAGTGCTATGGAGGGACGCCAGTACTTC. It translates to CASSAMEGRQYF. This chain links TRBV9 with TRBJ2-7; D possibly corresponds to TRBD2 (6 bases). CDR1 is SGDLS and CDR2 is YYNGEE in the germline V gene. V lost 5 bases to trimming and J lost 10 bases, with 16 bases between them. The CDR3 totals 12 residues.

This clone is a singleton in its sample. The gene calls are TRBV28 and TRBJ2-6; D possibly corresponds to TRBD1 (6 bases). The CDR3 is 17 amino acids. V lost 6 bases and J 1 base, leaving 16 bases between the germline ends. Germline CDR1 is MDHEN and CDR2 is SYDVKM. CDR3 coding DNA: TGTGCCAGCAGCCCCTCGCTCGGACAGTCTGGGGCCAACGTCCTGACTTTC. Its protein product is CASSPSLGQSGANVLTF.

The rearrangement uses TRBV29-1 and TRBJ2-1; possible D gene TRBD2, 7 bases. CDR1 and CDR2 (germline): SQVTM, ANQGSEA. V was pared by 4 bases and J by 1 base, with 11 bases between. The CDR3 totals 14 residues. CDR3 nucleotides: TGCAGCGTTGGAGGGGGGGGATCCTACAATGAGCAGTTCTTC. It codes for CSVGGGGSYNEQFF.

The chain couples TRBV9 to TRBJ2-7; D unresolved. This CDR3 is 15 amino acids long. Trimming shortened V by 1 base and J by 1 base, and 12 bases separated the two germline ends. The germline CDR1 and CDR2 sequences are SGDLS and YYNGEE. CDR3 residues: CASSVKAVPSYEQYF. CDR3 coding DNA: TGTGCCAGCAGCGTAAAGGCAGTCCCATCCTACGAGCAGTACTTC.

The CDR3 sequence is CASSTGTGYRNTIYF. The CDR3, as DNA: TGTGCCAGCAGCACCGGGACAGGGTATCGAAACACCATATATTTT. The rearrangement uses TRBV28 and TRBJ1-3, with 9 bases lining up with TRBD1. This CDR3 is built from 15 residues. V shed 6 bases and J 5 bases; nucleotides not matched to a gene: 8. Germline values: CDR1 MDHEN, CDR2 SYDVKM.

The V call is TRBV7-9, the J call TRBJ2-3; D is possibly TRBD2 (5 bases). V shed 1 base and J shed 5 bases, with 7 bases lying between them. The CDR3 contains 13 residues. CDR1 is SEHNR and CDR2 is FQNEAQ in the germline V gene (reference sequence). In DNA, the CDR3 is TGTGCCAGCAGCTTAGTTGCGGGAGATACGCAGTATTTT. Its translation is CASSLVAGDTQYF.

The chain employs TRBV2 and TRBJ1-5, with TRBD1 matching 8 bases. Trimming cost V 9 bases and J 3 bases; bases outside gene matches: 10. This CDR3 spans 15 amino acids. Germline V gives CDR1 SNHLY, CDR2 FYNNEI. Here the CDR3 reads CASSSDRADNQPQHF. CDR3 DNA: TGTGCCAGTAGTTCGGACAGGGCAGACAATCAGCCCCAGCATTTT.

This chain joins TRBV6-4 and TRBJ2-7, with D possibly being TRBD2 (5 bases). V lost 3 bases and J 2 bases, leaving 14 bases between the germline ends. Germline assignment: CDR1 MRHNA and CDR2 SNTAGT. The CDR3 contains 15 residues. CDR3 coding DNA: TGTGCCAGCAGTGAAGAGGGCTTTGGGGCCTACGAGCAGTACTTC. This sequence encodes CASSEEGFGAYEQYF.

CDR3 DNA: TGTGCCAGCAGTCAGCGGGAGAAAGAGACCCAGTACTTC. This gives the protein CASSQREKETQYF. The gene calls are TRBV27 and TRBJ2-5, with 8 nucleotides matching TRBD2. The germline V gene encodes CDR1 MNHEY and CDR2 SMNVEV (reference sequence). The V segment lost 5 bases and the J segment 3 bases; nucleotides outside the gene matches: 2. The CDR3 consists of 13 residues.